This record covers a single T cell receptor beta chain. There are a few counts of this clonotype. The antigen this receptor binds is unknown. No qualities accompany the bases; no much larger clone lies one base away. The time point label, read with the paper, signifies: patch test 3, about 24 weeks after DPC sensitization. Taken with the paper, the label for treatment or condition translates to: therapeutic diphenylcyclopropenone sensitization with weekly scalp DPC. At every patch-test visit, the blood draw took place before the patch test was put on. To be eligible, patients had to be aged 18 to 70, diagnosed with alopecia and judged suitable for DPC therapy, while pregnant patients were excluded. Unfractionated whole blood was collected in Tempus Blood RNA tubes, and total RNA was extracted from that blood. Between the V and J ends, shortened by 4 bases and 4 bases respectively, the junction contains 17 bases. Its CDR3 holds 15 amino acids, cysteine through phenylalanine. Only the CDR3 portion is preserved as DNA: 45 bases, with reading frame beginning at the first base. Looking up the germline V gene (reference sequence) yields CDR1 LGHDT and CDR2 YNNKEL.

This sample was included in a study of human T cells and chemical hapten exposure (dated by TCRdb to 2020 to 2023). About the study as a whole: For sensitization, 2% DPC in acetone was applied to a roughly 2 cm by roughly 2 cm area of upper inner arm skin. Throughout the roughly 24-week study period, patients were also given weekly therapeutic DPC doses on the scalp. Patch testing on the upper back used Finn chambers containing 0.01% DPC, with scoring done after 6 days according to International Contact Dermatitis Research Group standards. Alopecia areata with under or over 50% scalp involvement, alopecia totalis and alopecia universalis were represented in the patient cohort, which was mostly female. The libraries were sequenced as a pool, and the TCR yield per sample differed mostly because of small variations in library volumes within the pool. In alopecia patients, the study followed how the peripheral blood TCR repertoire changed in vivo over primary and secondary sensitization to diphenylcyclopropenone (DPC), a hapten. Blood samples were taken from patients before sensitization (week 0) and then at 2, 6 and about 24 weeks after DPC sensitization. Blood for TCR sequencing was provided by twenty-nine alopecia patients at one to four time points (pre-sensitization, 2, 6 and 24 weeks).

The full study reports these points: DPC sensitization did not change the number of TCRs with a frequency above 1 in 1000, and there was no evidence of changes in global repertoire structure. All patients had alopecia, a presumed autoimmune disease, so their immune response might differ from that of healthy individuals. Significantly more large CDR3 similarity clusters were formed by expanded TCRs than by pre-sensitization or healthy control sets, consistent with antigen-driven responses. After repeated subsampling, changes were observed in the strength of the expansion versus patch-test correlation and in the threshold at which the correlation became significant. The number of PT1 expanded TCRs positively correlated with patch test score, significant at thresholds 8, 16 and 32 but not 4.

Library preparation employed RACE. TCRdb shows the sequencer as NextSeq 500. Library preparation attached unique molecular identifiers to individual cDNA molecules for quantitative, reproducible TCR counting. From each blood RNA sample, both TCR alpha and TCR beta chains were sequenced. The original methods were these. Samples had a median of roughly 87,000 TCRs, with a range from about 23,224 to 690,600. The Decombinator software suite was used to annotate the V, J and CDR3 of the TCR reads. For the PS versus PT1 abundance plots, all samples were subsampled to the same number of TCRs (28,000). TCRs were defined as expanded if absent before sensitization and observed at least eight times at the 2-week time point. The public reads were run again by TCRdb, first through fastp at Q25 and then through MiXCR, and only productive beta chains were kept. Under each unique CDR3 protein, matching rows form one entry showing the most common genes and DNA. These V and J calls originate from TCRdb's pipeline instead of the authors' own analysis. For this sample there are 100,000 to 120,000 distinct CDR3 sequences; around 35% appear just once. Around 2.7% of the sample is taken by the ten largest.

The chain was built from TRBV3-1 and TRBJ2-7; the D gene is tentatively TRBD1 or TRBD2, each matching 5 bases. The sample consisted of whole blood, taken in connection with sensitization to the hapten diphenylcyclopropenone (DPC). This TCR derives from a man aged 35-49 years with alopecia areata. Some clones in this sample may be carry-over from other donors' samples. The CDR3 protein sequence reads: CASSPLGAKAYEQYF. The sequenced DNA: TGTGCCAGCAGCCCCCTCGGGGCGAAAGCTTACGAGCAGTACTTC.